Shown below are 15 T cell receptor beta chains from a single sample sequenced in a study of blood T cell repertoires in COVID-19. Here immunoSEQ multiplex PCR was the method, and the copy in TCRdb shows in-frame clones only, minus some. The repertoire consists of more than 110,000 clones, with 85% to 90% occurring once and the leading ten covering approximately 10%. Sequenced input: peripheral blood. The receptors come from a man aged 45-65 years with active or convalescent COVID-19.

The chain recombines TRBV14 with TRBJ1-2, with unresolved D. The CDR3 is 12 residues long. The germline CDR1 and CDR2 sequences are SGHDN and FVKESK. With 1 base removed from V and 13 bases from J, the gap between germline ends came to 13 bases. The CDR3 coding sequence is TGTGCCAGCAGCCAAGTTCAGTTTCGTTTCACCTTC. This encodes CASSQVQFRFTF.

The CDR3 spells CASVGRLGSNQPQHF. CDR3 in DNA: TGTGCCAGTGTCGGGAGGTTGGGGAGCAATCAGCCCCAGCATTTT. The chain uses TRBV19 and TRBJ1-5; D unclear. Trimming pared 8 bases from V and 1 base from J, leaving 15 bases between. The CDR3 extends over 15 amino acids. CDR1 is LNHDA and CDR2 is SQIVND in the germline V gene (reference sequence).

V usage is TRBV28 and J usage is TRBJ2-7; 8 bases agree with TRBD1. V lost 5 bases to trimming and J lost 5 bases; unmatched junction nucleotides: 11. The CDR3 has 15 amino acids. From germline, CDR1 is MDHEN and CDR2 SYDVKM. As DNA, the CDR3 is TGTGCCAGCAGTATCCTAGGGACAGGAGGTAACGAGCAGTACTTC. Protein: CASSILGTGGNEQYF.

The rearrangement joins TRBV6-1 to TRBJ2-7; 9 nucleotides agree with TRBD1. Germline CDR1 reads MNHNS; CDR2 reads SASEGT. V lost 3 bases, J lost 2 bases, and 5 bases stayed unmatched. The CDR3 runs 15 residues. The CDR3: CASSEPGQGTYEQYF. CDR3 sequence (DNA): TGTGCCAGCAGTGAGCCGGGACAGGGAACCTACGAGCAGTACTTC.

V usage is TRBV5-1 and J usage is TRBJ2-5, with D tentatively TRBD2 (5 bases). V shed 4 bases and J shed 2 bases, with 9 bases lying between them. This CDR3 spans 13 amino acids. Germline loops: CDR1 SGHRS, CDR2 YFSETQ. CDR3 sequence: CASSPPGQETQYF. The DNA of the CDR3 is TGCGCCAGCAGCCCCCCGGGACAAGAGACCCAGTACTTC.

CDR3 DNA: TGTGCCAGCAGCGTAGAATCCTACAGGGAAGGCAATGAGCAGTTCTTC. Translating gives CASSVESYREGNEQFF. The V call is TRBV9, the J call TRBJ2-1, with D perhaps TRBD1 (6 bases). The V gene lost 0 bases and the J gene lost 6 bases, with 16 bases spanning the gap. This CDR3 comprises 16 residues. Per the germline V gene, CDR1 is SGDLS and CDR2 is YYNGEE. Combining the CDR3 with reference TRBV9 and TRBJ2-1 gives the whole variable domain DSGVTQTPKHLITATGQRVTLRCSPRSGDLSVYWYQQSLDQGLQFLIQYYNGEERAKGNILERFSAQQFPDLHSELNLSSLELGDSALYFCASSVESYREGNEQFFGPGTRLTVL.

The V and J genes are TRBV5-5 and TRBJ1-1; TRBD1 matches at 7 bases. The length of the CDR3 is 15 residues. Germline trimming cut 4 bases from V and 1 base from J; bases unmatched to any gene: 7. CDR1 SGHKS and CDR2 YYEKEE come from the germline V gene (reference sequence). DNA of the CDR3: TGTGCCAGCAGCACAAAGACAGGGAGGAACACTGAAGCTTTCTTT. It encodes CASSTKTGRNTEAFF. Filled out from reference TRBV5-5 and TRBJ1-1, the complete variable domain reads DAGVTQSPTHLIKTRGQQVTLRCSPISGHKSVSWYQQVLGQGPQFIFQYYEKEERGRGNFPDRFSARQFPNYSSELNVNALLLGDSALYLCASSTKTGRNTEAFFGQGTRLTVV.

This clone was seen ten or more times. The chain recombines TRBV4-2 with TRBJ2-7, with D perhaps TRBD2 (5 bases). This CDR3 comprises 12 residues. V lost 1 base, J lost 6 bases, and 7 bases lay in between. Germline assignment: CDR1 LGHNA and CDR2 YNFKEQ. Here the CDR3 DNA reads TGTGCCAGCAGCCAAGGTCGGGGCGAGCAGTACTTC. Amino acid sequence: CASSQGRGEQYF.

This clone occurred a few times. J is TRBJ2-5 and V is TRBV14; 7 bases match TRBD1. V trimming: 0 bases; J trimming: 2 bases; junction bases outside the gene matches: 12. Germline-derived CDR1 and CDR2 are SGHDN and FVKESK. This CDR3 is 18 amino acids long. CDR3 protein: CASSQEKRWPGGQETQYF. CDR3 DNA sequence: TGTGCCAGCAGCCAAGAAAAAAGGTGGCCAGGGGGTCAAGAGACCCAGTACTTC.

The chain recombines TRBV2 with TRBJ2-1, with 8 positions matching TRBD1. Germline CDR1 reads SNHLY; CDR2 reads FYNNEI. The CDR3 is 16 residues long. J lost 7 bases, V lost 3 bases, and 11 bases had no gene match. The CDR3 here is CASSERSGQERNEQFF. CDR3 nucleotides: TGTGCCAGCAGTGAGAGGTCGGGACAGGAAAGAAATGAGCAGTTCTTC. The full variable domain, in which reference TRBV2 and TRBJ2-1 provide the parts outside the CDR3, is EPEVTQTPSHQVTQMGQEVILRCVPISNHLYFYWYRQILGQKVEFLVSFYNNEISEKSEIFDDQFSVERPDGSNFTLKIRSTKLEDSAMYFCASSERSGQERNEQFFGPGTRLTVL.

The rearrangement links TRBV5-1 to TRBJ1-4, with TRBD1 as a possible D gene (6 bases). The V and J ends lost 0 bases and 3 bases respectively, with 15 bases between them. Germline values: CDR1 SGHRS, CDR2 YFSETQ. The CDR3 covers 17 residues. CDR3 residues: CASSLEGRGQSNEKLFF. Written as DNA, the CDR3 is TGCGCCAGCAGCTTGGAAGGGCGGGGGCAGTCTAATGAAAAACTGTTTTTT.

This clone was found once. The J gene is TRBJ1-5, the V gene TRBV6-5, with unresolved D. V lost 7 bases to trimming and J lost 0 bases, with 13 bases between them. From germline, CDR1 is MNHEY and CDR2 SVGAGI. The CDR3 runs to 15 residues. CDR3 sequence: CASTSRGDSNQPQHF. For the CDR3, the DNA is TGTGCCAGCACCTCCCGAGGCGATAGCAATCAGCCCCAGCATTTT.

This sequence joins TRBV19 and TRBJ2-2, with a tentative D call TRBD2 (5 bases). The CDR3 is 18 residues long. CDR1 is LNHDA and CDR2 is SQIVND in the germline V gene (reference sequence). V lost 5 bases to trimming and J lost 4 bases, with 23 bases between them. The CDR3 sequence is CASSPTPTARVSTGELFF. For the CDR3, the DNA is TGTGCCAGTAGTCCAACCCCCACTGCGCGGGTGAGCACCGGGGAGCTGTTTTTT.

This clone was observed a handful of times. The V gene is TRBV18, the J gene TRBJ2-7; D remains ambiguous. The V gene lost 5 bases and the J gene lost 3 bases, with 5 bases spanning the gap. The CDR3 consists of 11 residues. The germline V gene has CDR1 KGHSH and CDR2 LQKENI. The CDR3 spells CASSRDYEQYF. As DNA, the CDR3 is TGTGCCAGCTCAAGAGACTACGAGCAGTACTTC.

This chain links TRBV19 with TRBJ1-5; 9 positions agree with TRBD1. From germline, CDR1 is LNHDA and CDR2 SQIVND (reference sequence). The CDR3 consists of 14 residues. V lost 6 bases, J lost 11 bases, and 11 bases stayed unmatched. Here the CDR3 reads CASRRDRASEAQHF. CDR3 coding DNA: TGTGCCAGTAGACGGGACAGGGCCTCAGAGGCCCAGCATTTT.